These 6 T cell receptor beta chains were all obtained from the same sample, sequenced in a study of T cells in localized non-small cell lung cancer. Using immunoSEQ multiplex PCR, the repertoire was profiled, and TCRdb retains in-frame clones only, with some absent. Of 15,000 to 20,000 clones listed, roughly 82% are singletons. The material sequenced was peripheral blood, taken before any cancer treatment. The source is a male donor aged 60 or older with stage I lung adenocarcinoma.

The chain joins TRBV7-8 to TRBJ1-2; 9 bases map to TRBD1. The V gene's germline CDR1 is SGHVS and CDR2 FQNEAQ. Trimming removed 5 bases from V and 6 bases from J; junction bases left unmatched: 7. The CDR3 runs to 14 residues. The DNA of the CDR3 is TGTGCCAGCAGCGACCTTACAGGGGGCGATGGCTACACCTTC. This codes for CASSDLTGGDGYTF.

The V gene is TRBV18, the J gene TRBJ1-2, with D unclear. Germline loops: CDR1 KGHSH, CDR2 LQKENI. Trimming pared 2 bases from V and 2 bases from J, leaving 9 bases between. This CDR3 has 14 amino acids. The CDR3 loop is CASSPTAENYGYTF. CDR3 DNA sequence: TGTGCCAGCTCACCAACAGCAGAGAACTATGGCTACACCTTC.

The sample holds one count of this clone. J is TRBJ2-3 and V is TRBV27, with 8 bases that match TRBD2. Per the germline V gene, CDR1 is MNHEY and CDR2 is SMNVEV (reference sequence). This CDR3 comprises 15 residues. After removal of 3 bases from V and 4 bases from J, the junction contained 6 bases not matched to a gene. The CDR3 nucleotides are TGTGCCAGCAGTTTTTTCGGGGGGGCCGCAGATACGCAGTATTTT. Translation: CASSFFGGAADTQYF.

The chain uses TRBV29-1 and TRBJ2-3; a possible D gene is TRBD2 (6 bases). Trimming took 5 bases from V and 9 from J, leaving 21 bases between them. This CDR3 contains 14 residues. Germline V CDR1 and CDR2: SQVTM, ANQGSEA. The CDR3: CSVTRDLASPTQYF. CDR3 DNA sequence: TGCAGCGTTACGCGGGACCTAGCAAGCCCCACGCAGTATTTT.

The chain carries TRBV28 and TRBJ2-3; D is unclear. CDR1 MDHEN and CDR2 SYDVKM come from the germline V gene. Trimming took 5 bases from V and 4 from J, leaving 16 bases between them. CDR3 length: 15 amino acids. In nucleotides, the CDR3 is TGTGCCAGCAGTCCCCCGCTTCTTGGCCCAGATACGCAGTATTTT. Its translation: CASSPPLLGPDTQYF.

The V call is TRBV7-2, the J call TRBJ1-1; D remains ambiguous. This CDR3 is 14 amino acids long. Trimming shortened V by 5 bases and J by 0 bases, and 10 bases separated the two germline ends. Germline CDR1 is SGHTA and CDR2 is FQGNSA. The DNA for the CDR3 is TGTGCCAGCAGCAGCCAGAGCATGAACACTGAAGCTTTCTTT. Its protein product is CASSSQSMNTEAFF.